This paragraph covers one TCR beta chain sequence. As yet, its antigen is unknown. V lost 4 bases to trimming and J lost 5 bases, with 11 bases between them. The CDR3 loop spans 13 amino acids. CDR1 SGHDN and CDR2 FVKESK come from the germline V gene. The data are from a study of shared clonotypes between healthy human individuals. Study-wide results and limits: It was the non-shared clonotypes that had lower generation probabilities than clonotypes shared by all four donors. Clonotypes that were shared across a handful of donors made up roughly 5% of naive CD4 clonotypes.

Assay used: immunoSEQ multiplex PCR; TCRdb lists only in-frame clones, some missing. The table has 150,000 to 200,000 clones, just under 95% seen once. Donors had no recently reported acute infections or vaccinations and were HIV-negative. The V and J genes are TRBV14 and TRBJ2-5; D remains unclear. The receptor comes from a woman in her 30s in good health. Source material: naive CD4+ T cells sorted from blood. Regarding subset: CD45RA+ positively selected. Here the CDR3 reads CASSPGILETQYF. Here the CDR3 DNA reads TGTGCCAGCAGCCCAGGTATCCTGGAGACCCAGTACTTC. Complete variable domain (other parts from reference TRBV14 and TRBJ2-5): EAGVTQFPSHSVIEKGQTVTLRCDPISGHDNLYWYRRVMGKEIKFLLHFVKESKQDESGMPNNRFLAERTGGTYSTLKVQPAELEDSGVYFCASSPGILETQYFGPGTRLLVL.